The 5 T cell receptor beta chains below all came from one sample that was sequenced in a study of T cell responses to AZD1222 COVID-19 vaccine. Assay: immunoSEQ multiplex PCR; the TCRdb copy retains only in-frame clones and omits some. Altogether around 130,000 clones are present, roughly 88% being singletons, with the ten largest covering 9% to 9.5%. The sequencing here drew on peripheral blood, taken on day 0 of AZD1222 vaccination. All receptors come from an adult in good health.

The CDR3 DNA is TGTGCCAGCAGCCGACTGACAGGGAACACTGAAGCTTTCTTT. Protein sequence: CASSRLTGNTEAFF. V is TRBV28 and J is TRBJ1-1, with D possibly being TRBD1 (6 bases). Germline V gives CDR1 MDHEN, CDR2 SYDVKM. The V gene lost 6 bases and the J gene lost 1 base, with 12 bases spanning the gap. The CDR3 contains 14 residues.

The chain uses TRBV5-1 and TRBJ2-3; D uncertain. Trimming removed 0 bases from V and 5 bases from J, with 4 bases in between. Germline V gene sequence: CDR1 SGHRS, CDR2 YFSETQ. CDR3 length: 12 amino acids. The CDR3 DNA reads as TGCGCCAGCAGCTTGGAGGGAGATACGCAGTATTTT. Encoded protein: CASSLEGDTQYF. The variable domain in full, completed from reference TRBV5-1 and TRBJ2-3, reads KAGVTQTPRYLIKTRGQQVTLSCSPISGHRSVSWYQQTPGQGLQFLFEYFSETQRNKGNFPGRFSGRQFSNSRSEMNVSTLELGDSALYLCASSLEGDTQYFGPGTRLTVL.

The chain carries TRBV27 and TRBJ1-6, with 7 bases aligning to TRBD1. Germline loops: CDR1 MNHEY, CDR2 SMNVEV (reference sequence). V lost 3 bases, J lost 8 bases, and 13 bases stayed unmatched. This CDR3 contains 17 residues. CDR3 region: CASSLTGKWLGHSPLHF. Written as DNA, the CDR3 is TGTGCCAGCAGTTTGACAGGGAAGTGGCTCGGGCATTCACCCCTCCACTTT.

This clone was detected a few times. The gene calls are TRBV28 and TRBJ1-3; TRBD1 matches at 7 bases. The CDR3 covers 15 residues. V lost 5 bases, J lost 2 bases, and 6 bases stayed unmatched. Germline CDR1 reads MDHEN; CDR2 reads SYDVKM. The CDR3 nucleotides read TGTGCCAGCAGTGACACAGGGACAGCTGGAAACACCATATATTTT. Translation: CASSDTGTAGNTIYF.

The V and J genes are TRBV4-2 and TRBJ2-7, with TRBD2 matching 8 bases. The V and J ends lost 4 bases and 2 bases, in that order; junction bases with no gene match: 10. The V gene's germline CDR1 is LGHNA and CDR2 YNFKEQ. CDR3 length: 16 residues. CDR3 DNA: TGTGCCAGCAGCCGCGGGGGACTAGAAGGAACCTACGAGCAGTACTTC. This codes for CASSRGGLEGTYEQYF.